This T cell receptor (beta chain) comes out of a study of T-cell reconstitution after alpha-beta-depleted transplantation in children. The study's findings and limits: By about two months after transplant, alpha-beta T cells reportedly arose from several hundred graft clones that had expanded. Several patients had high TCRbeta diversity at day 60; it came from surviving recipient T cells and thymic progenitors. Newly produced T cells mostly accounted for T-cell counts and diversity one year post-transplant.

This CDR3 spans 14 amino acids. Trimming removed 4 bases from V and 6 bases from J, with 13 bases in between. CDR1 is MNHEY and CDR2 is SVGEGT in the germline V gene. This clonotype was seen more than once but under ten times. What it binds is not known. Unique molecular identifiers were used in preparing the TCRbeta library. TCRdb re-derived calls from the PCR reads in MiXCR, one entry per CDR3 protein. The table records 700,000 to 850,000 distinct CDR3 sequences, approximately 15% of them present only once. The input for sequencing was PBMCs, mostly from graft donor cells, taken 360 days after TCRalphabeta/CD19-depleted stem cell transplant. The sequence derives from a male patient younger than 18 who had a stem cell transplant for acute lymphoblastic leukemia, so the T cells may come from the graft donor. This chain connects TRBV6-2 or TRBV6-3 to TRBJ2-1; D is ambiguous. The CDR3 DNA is TGTGCCAGCAGTTTTCCTCCCCCTCTCAATGAGCAGTTCTTC. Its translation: CASSFPPPLNEQFF.